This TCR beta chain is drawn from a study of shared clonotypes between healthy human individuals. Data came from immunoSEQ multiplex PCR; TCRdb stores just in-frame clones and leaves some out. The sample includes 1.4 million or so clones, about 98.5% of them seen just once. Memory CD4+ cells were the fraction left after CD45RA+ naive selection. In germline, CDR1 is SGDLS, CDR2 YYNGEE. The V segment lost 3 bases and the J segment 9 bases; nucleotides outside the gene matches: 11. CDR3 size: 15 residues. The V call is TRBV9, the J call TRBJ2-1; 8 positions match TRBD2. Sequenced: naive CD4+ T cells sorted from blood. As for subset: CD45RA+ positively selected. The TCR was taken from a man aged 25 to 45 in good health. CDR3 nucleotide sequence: TGTGCCAGCAGCGCATTAGCGGGGCCCCTCGGTGAGCAGTTCTTC. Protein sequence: CASSALAGPLGEQFF.